The sample holds many counts of the clone carrying this T cell receptor (beta chain). Its antigen remains unidentified. Template material for amplifying TCR beta CDR3 regions consisted of RNA transcripts. The TCR CDR3 was amplified in a first-round RT-PCR using the HTBI primer set. A single record per CDR3 protein comes from TCRdb applying MiXCR to the multiplex PCR reads. In the table there are 300,000 to 350,000 distinct CDR3 sequences, roughly 18% of which are singletons. The CDR3 consists of 16 residues. Per the germline V gene, CDR1 is LGHDT and CDR2 is YNNKEL (reference sequence). The V and J ends lost 2 bases and 2 bases respectively, with 13 bases between them. The data were taken from a study of T cells in Graves' hyperthyroidism and ophthalmopathy. Stable disease denoted Graves' hyperthyroidism without ophthalmopathy progression within 18 months. Study-wide findings and caveats: Blood held most thyroid clonotypes expanded above 0.001 frequency.

The sequenced sample consisted of blood. The source of this sequence is a woman aged 45-65 years with Graves' hyperthyroidism. The chain links TRBV3-1 to TRBJ2-1, with D perhaps TRBD2 (6 bases). Here the CDR3 reads CASSQRYGGAYNEQFF. The CDR3 DNA reads TGTGCCAGCAGCCAAAGATACGGGGGAGCCTACAATGAGCAGTTCTTC.